Below, 2 T cell receptor beta chains from the same sample are listed, as sequenced in a study of radiation and T cells in renal cell carcinoma (dated by TCRdb to the early 2020s). In the paper's terms, the time point label means: tumor resected at nephrectomy. This specimen's treatment or condition label, interpreted: treatment-naive control, cytoreductive nephrectomy. The method was the immunoSEQ multiplex PCR assay. TCRdb's version of the immuneACCESS table is confined to in-frame rearrangements and falls short of the full clone set. An unresolved V gene accounts for under half of the shortfall where checked; the remainder is of unknown origin. The sample yields 20,000 to 25,000 clones; nearly 55% were counted once. About a fifth of the sample rests with the top ten. The sample here was tumor tissue, taken from a patient whose treatment was nephrectomy without radiotherapy. These receptors all stem from a human donor with renal cell carcinoma.

This clone was seen more than once but under ten times. The chain carries TRBV6-6 and TRBJ2-7; TRBD1 matches at 9 bases. V lost 6 bases, J lost 3 bases, and 9 bases stayed unmatched. The CDR3 loop spans 15 amino acids. Germline V lookup: CDR1 MNHNY, CDR2 SVGAGI (reference sequence). As DNA, the CDR3 is TGTGCCAGCAGCCCCCCGGGACAGGGCATCTACGAGCAGTACTTC. It translates to CASSPPGQGIYEQYF.

The J gene is TRBJ1-6, the V gene TRBV7-9; no firm D call. The germline CDR1 and CDR2 sequences are SEHNR and FQNEAQ (reference sequence). The CDR3 is made up of 15 amino acids. V was pared by 4 bases and J by 7 bases, with 14 bases between. This chain's CDR3 is CASSSDIGGNSPLHF. Here the CDR3 DNA reads TGTGCCAGCAGCTCCGACATAGGCGGGAATTCACCCCTCCACTTT.